The present TCR beta chain was sequenced within a study of sequential checkpoint blockade in melanoma. Study as a whole: Each arm's sequence ended with maintenance nivolumab.

The CDR3 contains 15 residues. Germline loops: CDR1 LNHDA, CDR2 SQIVND (reference sequence). This table comes from immunoSEQ multiplex PCR, and its TCRdb copy is limited to in-frame clones, with some not included. The sample shows over 15,000 clones, around four fifths of them seen only once. Treatment: randomized to nivolumab then ipilimumab (arm A) or the reverse (arm B). This TCR came from a human donor with melanoma. The sequencing used CD8+ T cells sorted from blood (inferred from file names), collected from a patient given nivolumab and ipilimumab in sequence. The rearrangement links TRBV19 to TRBJ2-5; 9 bases are shared with TRBD1. The last part of the DNA fits TRBJ2-7 better; the J call may be wrong. Here the CDR3 reads CATSQGTGWTYEQYF. Written as DNA, the CDR3 is TGTGCCACCTCCCAAGGGACAGGGTGGACCTACGAGCAGTACTTC.